These T cell receptor beta chains were read from a single sample in a study of T cell responses to AZD1222 COVID-19 vaccine. Sequenced by immunoSEQ multiplex PCR; TCRdb stores in-frame clones only, minus some. The sample lists tens of thousands of clones; 90% were seen once. This sample comprised peripheral blood, obtained on day 0 of AZD1222 vaccination. These TCRs come from an adult in good health. CDR3s leave out the opening cysteine and the closing phenylalanine or tryptophan.

TRBJ2-5 TRBV7-2 ASSLAAGGSQETQY
TRBJ2-1 TRBV5-1 ASSLPPQALMNEQF
TRBJ2-7 TRBV6-1 ASSERDGLYEQY
TRBJ1-5 TRBV27 ASSLSRYSNQPQH
TRBJ2-3 TRBV5-4 ASSPGTSGTDTQY
TRBJ2-7 TRBV18 ASSPQGSYEQY
TRBJ1-5 TRBV6-5 ASSRRQGGQPQH
TRBJ2-3 TRBV3-1/TRBV3-2 ASSPWTGTDTQY
TRBJ1-1 TRBV21-1 ASSKLQDSNTEAF
TRBJ1-4 TRBV15 ATSRAVGVNEKLF
TRBJ1-6 TRBV11-2 ASSLERQATGNSPLH
TRBJ2-7 TRBV6-1 ASSEVSAPYEQY
TRBJ2-6 TRBV3-1/TRBV3-2 ASISSLSGANVLT
TRBJ2-1 TRBV24-1 ATSDLSRPFNEQF
TRBJ1-4 TRBV27 ASSLGGEKLF
TRBJ1-6 TRBV12-3/TRBV12-4 ASKLGGNSPLH
TRBJ1-2 TRBV6-1 ASSEALGAFGYT
TRBJ1-4 TRBV7-9 ASSLRQATNEKLF
TRBJ1-1 TRBV7-3 ASSLAAGANTEAF
TRBJ1-2 TRBV20-1 SASSGEAGYT
TRBJ1-3 TRBV12-3/TRBV12-4 ASNLPPGNTIY
TRBJ1-1 TRBV5-1 ASSSITGTGAEAF
TRBJ2-7 TRBV4-1 ASSQAYGEQY
TRBJ1-5 TRBV3-1/TRBV3-2 ASSQVVGGQPQH
TRBJ2-3 TRBV15 ATSRDLLAGIADTQY
TRBJ2-5 TRBV6-5 ASRDRGQETQY
TRBJ1-2 TRBV9 ASSVGRDRGRGFNYGYT
TRBJ1-3 TRBV6-5 ASSLYTRGRNTIY
TRBJ1-2 TRBV13 ASSLVSAGGYGYT
TRBJ2-3 TRBV19 ASSLLTGDTQY
TRBJ1-1 TRBV13 ASSSLQGRTQANTEAF
TRBJ1-2 TRBV19 ASSDRASNYGYT
TRBJ1-1 TRBV6-1 ASSEKGGVGPTEAF
TRBJ1-2 TRBV12-3/TRBV12-4 ASRSGIRDGYT
TRBJ2-1 TRBV10-3 AISESVLAGGHNEQF
TRBJ1-6 TRBV30 AWRNWDRDNSPLH
TRBJ1-2 TRBV3-1/TRBV3-2 ASSQEGYGYT
TRBJ2-7 TRBV5-1 ASSYTGTGSDEQY
TRBJ2-2 TRBV9 ASSVEGRRSTGELF
TRBJ1-5 TRBV4-1 ASSQEPGKPQH
TRBJ2-7 TRBV11-2 ASSLAGVRGDEQY
TRBJ1-2 TRBV18 ASSPGLVQNYGYT
TRBJ1-3 TRBV6-6 ASQLGGRNTIY